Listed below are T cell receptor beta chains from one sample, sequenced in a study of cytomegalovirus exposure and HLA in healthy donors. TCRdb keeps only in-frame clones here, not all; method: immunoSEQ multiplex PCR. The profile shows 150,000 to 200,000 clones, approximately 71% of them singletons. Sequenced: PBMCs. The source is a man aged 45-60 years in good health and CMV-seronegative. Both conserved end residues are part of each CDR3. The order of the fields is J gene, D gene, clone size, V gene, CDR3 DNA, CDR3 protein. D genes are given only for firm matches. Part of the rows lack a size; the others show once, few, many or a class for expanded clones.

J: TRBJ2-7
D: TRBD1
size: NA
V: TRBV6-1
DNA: TGTGCCAGCGGGGGGACAGGGGGTTATTACGAGCAGTACTTC
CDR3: CASGGTGGYYEQYF

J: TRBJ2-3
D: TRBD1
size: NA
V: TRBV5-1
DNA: TGCGCCAGCAGCTCGCCGGACAGGGGAACAGATACGCAGTATTTT
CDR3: CASSSPDRGTDTQYF

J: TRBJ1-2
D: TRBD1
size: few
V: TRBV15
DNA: TGTGCCACCAGCAGAGATAAGGGGGCCTCCTATGGCTACACCTTC
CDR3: CATSRDKGASYGYTF

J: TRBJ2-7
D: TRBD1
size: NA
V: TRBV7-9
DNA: TGTGCCAGCAGCCATACCGGGACAGGATCCTACGAGCAGTACTTC
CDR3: CASSHTGTGSYEQYF

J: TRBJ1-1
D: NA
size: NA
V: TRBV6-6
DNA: TGTGCCAGCAGTTACTCGGCCCTGAACACTGAAGCTTTCTTT
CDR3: CASSYSALNTEAFF

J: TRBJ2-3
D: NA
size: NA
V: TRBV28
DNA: TGTGCCAGCAGTTTACTAGCAACGGATACGCAGTATTTT
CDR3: CASSLLATDTQYF

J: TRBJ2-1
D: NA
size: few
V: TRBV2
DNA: TGTGCCAGCACCCGACGGGATGAGCAGTTCTTC
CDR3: CASTRRDEQFF

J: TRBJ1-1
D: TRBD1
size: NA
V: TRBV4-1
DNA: TGCGCCAGCAGCCAAGAGCCAGGGGGCCCCTCGGGGAACACTGAAGCTTTCTTT
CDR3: CASSQEPGGPSGNTEAFF

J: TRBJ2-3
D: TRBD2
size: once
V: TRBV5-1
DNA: TGCGCCAGCAGCTTTGAGCGGGGGGGCATAAGGAAGACAGATACGCAGTATTTT
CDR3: CASSFERGGIRKTDTQYF

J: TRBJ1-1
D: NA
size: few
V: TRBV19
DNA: TGTGCCAGTAGTATGGGGAGGTGGGACACTGAAGCTTTCTTT
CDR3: CASSMGRWDTEAFF

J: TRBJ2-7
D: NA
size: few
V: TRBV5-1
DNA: TGCGCCAGCAGCACGGACAGCTACGAGCAGTACTTC
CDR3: CASSTDSYEQYF

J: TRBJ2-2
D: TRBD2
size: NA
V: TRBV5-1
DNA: TGCGCCAGCAGCTCAACTAGCGGGCACACCGGGGAGCTGTTTTTT
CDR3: CASSSTSGHTGELFF

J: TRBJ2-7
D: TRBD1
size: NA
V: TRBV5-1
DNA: TGCGCCAGCAGCAGGGGGGGGACAGGGGACGACGAGCAGTACTTC
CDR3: CASSRGGTGDDEQYF

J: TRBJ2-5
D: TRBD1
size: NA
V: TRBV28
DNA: TGTGCCAGCAGTCTCCGGGACAGGGCCGGAAAGACCCAGTACTTC
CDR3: CASSLRDRAGKTQYF

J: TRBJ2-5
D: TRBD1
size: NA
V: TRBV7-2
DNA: TGTGCCAGCAGCTTAGAAAGGGGGCTCTTGGAGACCCAGTACTTC
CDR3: CASSLERGLLETQYF

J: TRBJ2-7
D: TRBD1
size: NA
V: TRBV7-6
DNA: TGTGCCAGCAGCTCCCCCTTCGAGGCAGGGGGCTACGAGCAGTACTTC
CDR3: CASSSPFEAGGYEQYF

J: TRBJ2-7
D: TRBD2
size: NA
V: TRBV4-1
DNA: TGCGCCAGCAGCCAAGTATCCGGGACTAGCGGGGGGGGCGAGCAGTACTTC
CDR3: CASSQVSGTSGGGEQYF

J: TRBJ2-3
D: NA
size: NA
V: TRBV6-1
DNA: TGTGCCAGCAGGCTCAGGGTCCTCACAGATACGCAGTATTTT
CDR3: CASRLRVLTDTQYF

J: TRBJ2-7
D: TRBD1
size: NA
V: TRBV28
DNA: TGTGCCAGCAGACGACGACAGGGGGGGTCCTACGAGCAGTACTTC
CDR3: CASRRRQGGSYEQYF

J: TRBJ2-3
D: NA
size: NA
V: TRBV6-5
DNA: TGTGCCAGCAGCCAGGGGCCGGGCACAGATACGCAGTATTTT
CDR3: CASSQGPGTDTQYF

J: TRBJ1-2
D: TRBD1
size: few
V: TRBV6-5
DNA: TGTGCCAGCAGAAACACAGGGGACTATGGCTACACCTTC
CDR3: CASRNTGDYGYTF

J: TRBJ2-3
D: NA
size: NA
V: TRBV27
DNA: TGTGCCAGCAGTTTATACTTACCGGGGGACACAGATACGCAGTATTTT
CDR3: CASSLYLPGDTDTQYF

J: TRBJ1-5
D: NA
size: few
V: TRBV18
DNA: TGTGCCAGCTCACCACTTGGCGGGGCAGAAAATCAGCCCCAGCATTTT
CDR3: CASSPLGGAENQPQHF

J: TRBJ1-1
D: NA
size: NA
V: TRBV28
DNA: TGTGCCAGCAGTCCCCCGCGGGGGGGGTACACTGAAGCTTTCTTT
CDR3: CASSPPRGGYTEAFF

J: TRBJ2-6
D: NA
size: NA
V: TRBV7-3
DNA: TGTGCCAGCAGCCCGACACAGGCGACTGGGGCCAACGTCCTGACTTTC
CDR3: CASSPTQATGANVLTF

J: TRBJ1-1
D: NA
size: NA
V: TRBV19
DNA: TGTGCCAGTAGTGGGTCAGGGGCATCGAACACTGAAGCTTTCTTT
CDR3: CASSGSGASNTEAFF

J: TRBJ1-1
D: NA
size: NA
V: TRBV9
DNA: TGTGCCAGCAGCGTAGATCCGGGATCGAACACTGAAGCTTTCTTT
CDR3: CASSVDPGSNTEAFF

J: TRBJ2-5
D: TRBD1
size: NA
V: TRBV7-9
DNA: TGTGCCAGCAGACGGGACAGGTTGAGGGAGACCCAGTACTTC
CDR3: CASRRDRLRETQYF

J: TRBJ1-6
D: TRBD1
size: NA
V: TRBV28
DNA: TGTGCCAGCAGTTCCTCAGGGGGTTCGCCCCCGGGGTTACCCCTCCACTTT
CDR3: CASSSSGGSPPGLPLHF

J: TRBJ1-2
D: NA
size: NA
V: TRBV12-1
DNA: TGTGCCAGCAGCTTTGGACAGATCTATGGCTACACCTTC
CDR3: CASSFGQIYGYTF

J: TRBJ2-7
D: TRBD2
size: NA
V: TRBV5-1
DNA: TGCGCCAGTGGGCCCGGGACTAGCTACTACGAGCAGTACTTC
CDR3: CASGPGTSYYEQYF

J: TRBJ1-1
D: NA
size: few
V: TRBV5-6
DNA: TGTGCCAGCAGCCCACAAAACACTGAAGCTTTCTTT
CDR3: CASSPQNTEAFF

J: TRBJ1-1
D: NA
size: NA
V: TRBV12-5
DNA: TGTGCTAGTGCTGACGCACGAGCGTTGAACACTGAAGCTTTCTTT
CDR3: CASADARALNTEAFF

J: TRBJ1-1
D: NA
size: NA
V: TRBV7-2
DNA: TGTGCCAGCAGCTCCCCTTTGACAGCCCTGAACACTGAAGCTTTCTTT
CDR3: CASSSPLTALNTEAFF

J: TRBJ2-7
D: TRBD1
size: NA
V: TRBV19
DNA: TGTGCCACCCGGGACAGGTCCTACGAGCAGTACTTC
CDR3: CATRDRSYEQYF

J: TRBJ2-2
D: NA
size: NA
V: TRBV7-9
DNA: TGTGCCAGCAGCAAAACCGGGGTACCGAACACCGGGGAGCTGTTTTTT
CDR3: CASSKTGVPNTGELFF

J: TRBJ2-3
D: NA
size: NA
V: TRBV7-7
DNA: TGTGCTAGCACCCCTTTTAACACAGATACGCAGTATTTT
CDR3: CASTPFNTDTQYF

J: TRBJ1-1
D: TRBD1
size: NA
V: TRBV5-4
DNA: TGTGCCAGCAGCCCCCCGAAGGGGGCGTCGAACACTGAAGCTTTCTTT
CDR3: CASSPPKGASNTEAFF

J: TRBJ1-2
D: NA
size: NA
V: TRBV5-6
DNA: TGTGCCAGCAGCTTTCGTGACAGCGGGTCCTATGGCTACACCTTC
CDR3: CASSFRDSGSYGYTF

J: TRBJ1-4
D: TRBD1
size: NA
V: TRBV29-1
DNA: TGCAGCGTTGTACAGGGGGAAGAGGAAAAACTGTTTTTT
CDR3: CSVVQGEEEKLFF

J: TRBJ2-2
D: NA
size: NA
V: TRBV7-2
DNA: TGTGCCAGCAGCCTCGGGACTCCCAACACCGGGGAGCTGTTTTTT
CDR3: CASSLGTPNTGELFF

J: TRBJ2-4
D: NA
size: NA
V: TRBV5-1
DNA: TGCGCCAGCAGCGTTGCAGGGGAGAAAAACATTCAGTACTTC
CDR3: CASSVAGEKNIQYF

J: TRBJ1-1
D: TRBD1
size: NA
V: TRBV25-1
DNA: TGTGCCAGCAGTGATCGTGAGACAGGGGGCTTCACTGAAGCTTTCTTT
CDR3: CASSDRETGGFTEAFF

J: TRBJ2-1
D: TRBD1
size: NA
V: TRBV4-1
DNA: TGCGCCAGCAGCCAAGGACAGGGGTTATTTGAGCAGTTCTTC
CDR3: CASSQGQGLFEQFF

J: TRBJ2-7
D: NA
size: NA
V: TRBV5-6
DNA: TGTGCCAGCAGCGAGTGGTCCGGGGCCTACGAGCAGTACTTC
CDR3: CASSEWSGAYEQYF